This TCR beta chain was observed in a study of PD-L1 blockade in urothelial cancer. Study-level background: At 6 weeks and at 3 weeks (second dose) after treatment start, blood was analyzed. Median T cell yield from blood was 130,000 to 150,000.

The investigators introduced synthetic TCR analog templates into each PCR as spikes. Here immunoSEQ multiplex PCR was the method, and the copy in TCRdb shows in-frame clones only, minus some. This sample has approximately 48,000 clones; 79% occur once, and the top ten carry 8.5% to 12%. Time point noted: pretreatment peripheral blood. Here the sequenced sample was PBMCs, taken around atezolizumab (anti-PD-L1) treatment. The receptor was isolated from a man between 65 and 85 years old with urothelial cancer.

This CDR3 is CASSLGQSTEAFF. CDR3 coding DNA: TGTGCCAGCAGTTTAGGGCAGTCCACTGAAGCTTTCTTT. J is TRBJ1-1 and V is TRBV28; D gene ambiguous. The length of the CDR3 is 13 residues. The V end lost 2 bases, the J end lost 4 bases, and 8 bases lay between the germline ends. Germline-derived CDR1 and CDR2 are MDHEN and SYDVKM.